A selection of T cell receptor beta chains follows, all from one sample in a study of T cell responses to AZD1222 COVID-19 vaccine. The table came from immunoSEQ multiplex PCR; TCRdb's copy has only in-frame clones and leaves some out. This sample carries around 120,000 clones, roughly 90% of them seen once, and the ten largest clones take about 4.8%. The sample here was peripheral blood, taken on day 0 of AZD1222 vaccination. Receptors originate from an adult in good health. CDR3s include the opening cysteine and the closing phenylalanine or tryptophan. The order of the fields is clone size, V gene, D gene, J gene, CDR3 length, CDR3 protein, CDR3 DNA. The D gene is left open where the match is weak. Size is stated for part of the rows, as once, few or many counts, or as a class when the clone is expanded.

>.|TRBV18|.|TRBJ1-1|9
CASSHKVFF
TGTGCCAGCTCACATAAAGTTTTCTTT
>.|TRBV3-1/TRBV3-2|.|TRBJ1-5|15
CASSQDGTMGQPQHF
TGTGCCAGCAGCCAAGACGGCACCATGGGTCAGCCCCAGCATTTT
>.|TRBV5-5|TRBD1|TRBJ2-7|15
CASSFLRDSSYEQYF
TGTGCCAGCAGCTTTCTCCGGGACAGCTCCTACGAGCAGTACTTC
>.|TRBV12-3/TRBV12-4|.|TRBJ1-5|12
CASRTGSQPQHF
TGTGCCAGCCGGACGGGTTCGCAGCCCCAGCATTTT
>.|TRBV5-1|.|TRBJ2-7|16
CASSSGGTYFSYEQYF
TGCGCCAGCAGCTCGGGCGGGACGTACTTCTCCTACGAGCAGTACTTC
>.|TRBV30|.|TRBJ1-3|13
CASQGSSGNTIYF
TGTGCTTCACAGGGTAGCTCTGGAAACACCATATATTTT
>.|TRBV19|.|TRBJ1-5|15
CASSPSGYSNQPQHF
TGTGCCAGTAGCCCTTCCGGGTATAGCAATCAGCCCCAGCATTTT
>.|TRBV28|TRBD1|TRBJ2-3|15
CASSLGDATGGTQYF
TGTGCCAGCAGTTTGGGAGATGCGACAGGGGGAACGCAGTATTTT
>.|TRBV6-5|.|TRBJ1-2|15
CASSYPGQGFYGYTF
TGTGCCAGCAGTTACCCGGGGCAGGGTTTCTATGGCTACACCTTC
>once|TRBV5-6|TRBD2|TRBJ2-1|16
CASSFGLAAVYNEQFF
TGTGCCAGCAGCTTCGGACTAGCGGCAGTTTACAATGAGCAGTTCTTC
>.|TRBV4-2|TRBD2|TRBJ2-2|17
CASSQGEGDANTGELFF
TGTGCCAGCAGCCAAGGGGAGGGAGACGCGAACACCGGGGAGCTGTTTTTT
>.|TRBV9|.|TRBJ2-7|15
CASSVAPGIAYEQYF
TGTGCCAGCAGCGTAGCTCCGGGGATTGCCTACGAGCAGTACTTC
>.|TRBV6-9|.|TRBJ2-2|16
CASRTRRGGGAGELFF
TGTGCCAGCAGAACCCGTCGAGGCGGCGGGGCCGGGGAGCTGTTTTTT
>once|TRBV6-5|.|TRBJ2-7|14
CASSYSDRPYEQYF
TGTGCCAGCAGTTACTCGGATCGGCCCTACGAGCAGTACTTC
>.|TRBV7-9|.|TRBJ1-1|14
CASSLGGPEFEAFF
TGTGCCAGCAGCTTAGGTGGTCCCGAATTTGAAGCTTTCTTT
>.|TRBV7-8|.|TRBJ1-5|14
CASSLDLGGQPQHF
TGTGCCAGCAGCTTAGATTTAGGGGGGCAGCCCCAGCATTTT
>.|TRBV5-1|.|TRBJ1-3|14
CASSPRTDGNTIYF
TGCGCCAGCAGCCCCCGCACAGACGGAAACACCATATATTTT
>.|TRBV6-5|.|TRBJ2-3|15
CASSYTPGAQDTQYF
TGTGCCAGCAGTTATACCCCGGGGGCACAAGATACGCAGTATTTT
>few|TRBV4-2|.|TRBJ1-2|13
CASSQDPDYGYTF
TGTGCCAGCAGCCAAGACCCTGACTATGGCTACACCTTC
>.|TRBV30|.|TRBJ2-1|12
CAWSVLSGDQFF
TGTGCCTGGAGTGTACTTAGCGGTGATCAGTTCTTC
>.|TRBV28|.|TRBJ2-7|12
CASGTPRGEQYF
TGTGCCAGCGGGACACCAAGGGGCGAGCAGTACTTC
>.|TRBV10-3|TRBD2|TRBJ2-4|16
CAISVTSGGPQNIQYF
TGTGCCATCAGCGTAACTAGCGGGGGTCCCCAAAACATTCAGTACTTC
>.|TRBV6-1|.|TRBJ1-2|14
CASSEYPQGYGYTF
TGTGCCAGCAGTGAATACCCACAGGGCTATGGCTACACCTTC
>.|TRBV5-1|TRBD1|TRBJ2-5|16
CASRTADRLWQETQYF
TGCGCCAGCAGAACCGCGGACAGGTTATGGCAAGAGACCCAGTACTTC
>.|TRBV3-1/TRBV3-2|TRBD1|TRBJ1-1|13
CASSLGQGAEAFF
TGTGCCAGCAGCTTGGGACAGGGGGCTGAAGCTTTCTTT
>.|TRBV14|.|TRBJ1-4|16
CASSQAAGISDEKLFF
TGTGCCAGCAGCCAAGCGGCAGGGATTTCCGATGAAAAACTGTTTTTT
>.|TRBV27|.|TRBJ2-5|17
CASSTQLDAAGLETQYF
TGTGCCAGCAGTACCCAGCTGGATGCGGCCGGGCTAGAGACCCAGTACTTC
>once|TRBV19|TRBD2|TRBJ2-5|16
CASSTGTSGVQETQYF
TGTGCCAGTAGTACCGGGACTAGCGGGGTTCAAGAGACCCAGTACTTC
>.|TRBV9|TRBD2|TRBJ2-7|16
CASSVSPSSGGYEQYF
TGTGCCAGCAGCGTAAGTCCCTCTAGCGGGGGGTACGAGCAGTACTTC
>once|TRBV14|.|TRBJ2-3|12
CASSPQGDTQYF
TGTGCCAGCAGCCCACAGGGAGATACGCAGTATTTT
>.|TRBV7-6|.|TRBJ2-5|15
CASSPRLRDQETQYF
TGTGCCAGCAGCCCACGTCTGAGGGACCAAGAGACCCAGTACTTC
>few|TRBV19|.|TRBJ1-5|16
CASSAYILSQNQPQHF
TGTGCCAGTAGTGCATATATCCTTTCCCAAAATCAGCCCCAGCATTTT
>.|TRBV12-3/TRBV12-4|.|TRBJ2-7|12
CASSFHSYEQYF
TGTGCCAGCAGTTTTCATAGCTACGAGCAGTACTTC
>.|TRBV11-2|TRBD1|TRBJ2-3|16
CASLPTGQGRSGTQYF
TGTGCCAGCTTACCCACGGGACAGGGGCGTTCGGGTACGCAGTATTTT
>.|TRBV30|.|TRBJ2-5|12
CAWSGPSETQYF
TGTGCCTGGAGTGGGCCATCCGAGACCCAGTACTTC
>.|TRBV27|.|TRBJ1-2|12
CASRRGNYGYTF
TGTGCCAGCAGAAGGGGGAACTATGGCTACACCTTC
>.|TRBV5-6|.|TRBJ1-2|15
CASSLDGRGFGGYTF
TGTGCCAGCAGCTTGGACGGCAGGGGTTTCGGTGGCTACACCTTC
>.|TRBV3-1/TRBV3-2|.|TRBJ2-7|15
CASSQTTGIRYEQYF
TGTGCCAGCAGCCAGACAACCGGGATTCGGTACGAGCAGTACTTC
>.|TRBV24-1|.|TRBJ1-5|13
CATSAGTNQPQHF
TGTGCCACCAGTGCAGGGACCAATCAGCCCCAGCATTTT
>.|TRBV28|TRBD1|TRBJ1-4|14
CASSRGTGSEKLFF
TGTGCCAGCAGTCGAGGGACAGGCAGTGAAAAACTGTTTTTT
>few|TRBV14|TRBD1|TRBJ2-2|16
CASSREGTDFTGELFF
TGTGCCAGCAGCCGCGAGGGGACAGACTTCACCGGGGAGCTGTTTTTT
>.|TRBV30|TRBD2|TRBJ2-3|15
CAWSSGEPRTDTQYF
TGTGCCTGGAGCAGCGGGGAACCCCGCACAGATACGCAGTATTTT
>.|TRBV27|TRBD2|TRBJ2-1|15
CASSPGVSGWNEQFF
TGTGCCAGCAGTCCCGGTGTTAGCGGGTGGAATGAGCAGTTCTTC
>.|TRBV30|.|TRBJ1-5|13
CAWSVEPSQPQHF
TGTGCCTGGAGCGTAGAGCCTAGTCAGCCCCAGCATTTT
>.|TRBV11-2|TRBD2|TRBJ2-5|16
CASMPPGLAGMETQYF
TGTGCCAGCATGCCCCCCGGACTAGCGGGAATGGAGACCCAGTACTTC
>once|TRBV3-1/TRBV3-2|.|TRBJ1-1|14
CASSQPQGNTEAFF
TGTGCCAGCAGCCAACCCCAGGGGAACACTGAAGCTTTCTTT
>.|TRBV19|TRBD2|TRBJ2-1|15
CASSIFAGGGNEQFF
TGTGCCAGTAGTATTTTCGCGGGGGGGGGAAATGAGCAGTTCTTC
>.|TRBV19|.|TRBJ1-3|15
CASSIYRSSGNTIYF
TGTGCCAGTAGTATTTATCGGAGCTCTGGAAACACCATATATTTT
>.|TRBV29-1|.|TRBJ1-1|12
CSVVGGRSEAFF
TGCAGCGTTGTCGGCGGACGGAGTGAAGCTTTCTTT
>.|TRBV18|.|TRBJ1-4|13
CASSPGLNEKLFF
TGTGCCAGCTCACCGGGTCTTAATGAAAAACTGTTTTTT
>.|TRBV19|TRBD2|TRBJ2-1|19
CASSLPRTSGRAAYNEQFF
TGTGCCAGTAGTCTCCCTAGGACTAGCGGGAGGGCCGCGTACAATGAGCAGTTCTTC
>.|TRBV27|.|TRBJ2-1|15
CASSPQDSKNNEQFF
TGTGCCAGCAGTCCCCAGGACTCAAAAAACAATGAGCAGTTCTTC